The rows below give T cell receptor beta chains drawn from one sample of a study of breast tumors, draining lymph nodes, adjacent tissues. MiXCR, run by TCRdb on the multiplex PCR reads, gives a single entry per CDR3 protein. The data hold about 130,000 distinct CDR3 sequences, with 15% to 20% observed a single time. Sequences were obtained from axillary lymph node tissue. The source is a female donor with breast cancer. Some clones in this sample may be carry-over from other donors' samples. The CDR3 runs from the conserved cysteine through the conserved F or W. D genes are given only for firm matches. The size field is filled for only some rows; it gives once, few, many or a size class.

v_gene	j_gene	d_gene	abundance	CDR3aa	CDR3nt
TRBV3-1	TRBJ2-5	-	many	CASRLGLSQETQYF	TGTGCCAGCAGACTCGGACTTTCCCAAGAGACCCAGTACTTC
TRBV18	TRBJ1-4	-	few	CASSPPQGRGNEKLFF	TGTGCCAGCTCACCACCTCAGGGGAGGGGTAATGAAAAACTGTTTTTT
TRBV3-1	TRBJ2-1	-	many	CASSTNNEQFF	TGTGCCAGCAGCACGAACAATGAGCAGTTCTTC
TRBV20-1	TRBJ1-3	-	many	CSARTGAENGNTIYF	TGCAGTGCTAGAACGGGAGCTGAAAATGGAAACACCATATATTTT
TRBV15	TRBJ2-5	-	many	CATSRTQETQYF	TGTGCCACCTCCAGGACCCAAGAGACCCAGTACTTC
TRBV20-1	TRBJ2-1	-	-	CSATLDTGSSYNERFF	TGCAGTGCTACCCTCGATACAGGGAGCTCATACAATGAGCGGTTCTTC
TRBV7-9	TRBJ2-7	-	many	CASSLASSRAVSYEQYF	TGTGCCAGCAGCTTAGCATCGTCGCGGGCGGTCTCCTACGAGCAGTACTTC
TRBV28	TRBJ2-7	-	many	CATSTQYEQYF	TGTGCCACTTCGACCCAGTACGAGCAGTACTTC
TRBV7-3	TRBJ2-2	TRBD1	many	CASSQTGDHTGELFF	TGTGCCAGCAGCCAAACAGGGGACCACACCGGGGAGCTGTTTTTT
TRBV11-2	TRBJ2-7	TRBD2	many	CASSPTSGGSYEQYF	TGTGCCAGCAGTCCGACTAGCGGGGGATCCTACGAGCAGTACTTC
TRBV12-3/TRBV12-4	TRBJ1-1	TRBD1	-	CASSSPTTGANTEAFF	TGTGCCAGCAGTAGTCCCACGACAGGGGCCAACACTGAAGCTTTCTTT
TRBV19	TRBJ2-7	TRBD2	many	CASSPRLASYEQYF	TGTGCCAGTAGTCCGAGACTAGCGAGCTACGAGCAGTACTTC
TRBV19	TRBJ2-1	TRBD2	few	CASSSTSGRPYNEQFF	TGTGCCAGTAGTTCTACTAGCGGTCGCCCCTACAATGAGCAGTTCTTC
TRBV2	TRBJ2-4	-	-	CASSGVGGGNIQYF	TGTGCCAGCAGTGGGGTCGGGGGAGGAAACATTCAGTACTTC
TRBV5-1	TRBJ2-1	TRBD2	-	CASEALAANRNEQFF	TGCGCCAGCGAAGCCCTAGCGGCCAACAGAAATGAGCAGTTCTTC
TRBV11-2	TRBJ1-3	-	many	CASSLAPASGNTIYF	TGTGCCAGCAGCTTAGCCCCTGCCTCTGGAAACACCATATATTTT
TRBV15	TRBJ2-3	-	many	CATSSDYIADTQYF	TGTGCCACCAGCAGTGACTACATAGCAGATACGCAGTATTTT
TRBV28	TRBJ1-5	-	few	CASSLSGADYQPQHF	TGTGCCAGCAGTTTATCAGGGGCAGACTATCAGCCCCAGCATTTT
TRBV7-2	TRBJ1-5	-	-	CASSQFIPQPQHF	TGTGCCAGCAGCCAATTTATTCCCCAGCCCCAGCATTTT
TRBV20-1	TRBJ2-3	TRBD1	many	CSARTGISTDTQYF	TGCAGTGCTAGGACAGGGATTAGCACAGATACGCAGTATTTT
TRBV6-2/TRBV6-3	TRBJ2-3	-	-	CASSDLLTTLSTDTQYF	TGTGCCAGCAGTGACTTACTAACTACCCTAAGCACAGATACGCAGTATTTT
TRBV5-5	TRBJ2-7	-	-	CVSSLGGLLYEQYF	TGTGTCAGCAGCTTGGGGGGACTCCTTTACGAGCAGTACTTC
TRBV9	TRBJ1-6	-	many	CASSATPLGNSPLHF	TGTGCCAGCAGCGCCACACCGTTGGGTAATTCACCCCTCCACTTT
TRBV20-1	TRBJ1-5	-	many	CSAVRTADQPQHF	TGCAGTGCCGTCCGGACAGCGGATCAGCCCCAGCATTTT
TRBV6-6	TRBJ2-5	-	-	CASRGEETQYF	TGTGCCAGCAGAGGCGAAGAGACCCAGTACTTC
TRBV3-1	TRBJ2-3	-	many	CASSQVQGTDTQYF	TGTGCCAGCAGCCAAGTACAGGGCACAGATACGCAGTATTTT
TRBV25-1	TRBJ2-7	-	many	CASSESPGESYEQYF	TGTGCCAGCAGTGAATCACCGGGGGAGTCCTACGAGCAGTACTTC
TRBV6-7	TRBJ1-6	-	few	CASSYGGSKGAGGSPLHF	TGTGCCAGCAGTTATGGGGGGAGTAAAGGGGCGGGTGGGTCACCCCTCCACTTT
TRBV15	TRBJ1-5	-	many	CATGTMDQPQHF	TGTGCCACTGGGACAATGGATCAGCCCCAGCATTTT
TRBV2	TRBJ2-2	-	many	CASRAGQNTGELFF	TGTGCCAGCAGGGCAGGACAGAACACCGGGGAGCTGTTTTTT
TRBV20-1	TRBJ2-7	TRBD2	many	CSALLAGANEQYF	TGCAGTGCTCTTCTAGCGGGGGCAAACGAGCAGTACTTC
TRBV5-1	TRBJ2-3	-	many	CASYTNRGARHF	TGCGCCAGCTATACAAACCGGGGGGCTAGACATTTT
TRBV19	TRBJ2-2	TRBD2	few	CASSPLAGAGTGELFF	TGTGCCAGTAGTCCTTTAGCGGGCGCGGGCACCGGGGAGCTGTTTTTT